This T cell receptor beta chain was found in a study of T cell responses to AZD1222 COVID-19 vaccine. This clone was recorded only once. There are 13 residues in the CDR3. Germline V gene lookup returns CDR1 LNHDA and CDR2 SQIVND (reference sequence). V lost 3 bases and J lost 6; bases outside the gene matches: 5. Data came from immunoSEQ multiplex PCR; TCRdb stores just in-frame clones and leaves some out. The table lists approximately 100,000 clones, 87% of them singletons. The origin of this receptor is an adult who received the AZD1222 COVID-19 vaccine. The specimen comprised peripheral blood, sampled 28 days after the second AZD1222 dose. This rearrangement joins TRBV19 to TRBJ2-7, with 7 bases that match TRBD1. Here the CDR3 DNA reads TGTGCCAGTAGTATGAGACAGGGCCTCGAGCAGTACTTC. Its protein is CASSMRQGLEQYF.